Listed here is a single T cell receptor (beta chain). Its antigen is not yet known. No clone much larger than this one lies a single base away; base qualities are absent. Library preparation was by multiplex PCR. The listed sequencing device is Illumina HiSeq 4000. To build TCR beta libraries, CDR3 regions were amplified by Arm-PCR using iRepertoire HTBI primers. Before sequencing, the PCR products went through gel purification. The study's own analysis went as follows. Across samples, about 63 TRBV and 12 to 15 TRBJ segments were identified and used for gene usage analysis of CDR3 amino acid clonotypes. Filtered high-quality paired reads were merged into contigs using COPE and FqMerger. Contigs were aligned with BLAST to IMGT TRBV, TRBD and TRBJ reference genes, and CDR3 was defined per IMGT. Any clonotype with a frequency above 0.1% was counted as a highly expanded clone. Shannon entropy served as the measure of repertoire diversity, while the Gini coefficient captured V-J evenness. Clonotypes shared by more than one individual were considered public. Using fastp at Q25 and MiXCR, TCRdb reprocessed the public reads and kept productive beta chains. One record per CDR3 amino acid sequence lists the most common genes and DNA. TCRdb's processing, not the authors', yielded these V and J calls. Recorded for this sample are 600,000 to 850,000 distinct CDR3 sequences; approximately 31% of them occurred a single time. The ten largest clones represent about two fifths of the sample.

The sample is drawn from a study of regulatory T cells in long-lasting Graves disease (dated by TCRdb to about 2021). A note on the overall study: Persistent Graves' disease was defined as antithyroid drug treatment for over 5 years with persistently positive TSH receptor autoantibodies. Peripheral blood TCR sequencing and RNA sequencing compared persistent Graves' disease patients with newly diagnosed Graves' disease patients. The study took place in China and was registered as a clinical trial. A total of 35 or so samples were covered by TCR sequencing, comprising roughly 13 persistent and 20 newly diagnosed Graves' disease patients. In the clinical cohort, patients with persistent Graves' disease had used antithyroid drugs for an average of around 10 years.

The research as a whole found: Persistent Graves' disease patients showed lower TCR Shannon entropy and fewer highly expanded clones than newly diagnosed patients, suggesting clonal expansion. Preferential use of TRBV28, TRBJ1-2 and TRBJ2-5 was observed in persistent disease, whereas TRBV20-1 and TRBJ2-1 were favored in newly diagnosed disease. The small sample size was acknowledged by the authors as a limitation that may reduce accuracy. Peripheral blood alone was examined, since thyroid tissue, which constituted the primary lesion, could not be accessed. A larger number of public clonotypes was shared among persistent patients (approximately 2,500) than among newly diagnosed patients (over 850). Sequencing and analysis were limited to the TCR beta chain.

The CDR3, from cysteine to phenylalanine, totals 16 residues. Kept here is only the CDR3 DNA, which spans 48 bases and is read in frame from base 1. Taken from the germline V gene (reference sequence), the CDR1 and CDR2 loops are LNHDA and SQIVND. The germline V and J ends show losses of 3 bases and 2 bases respectively, and no gene match explains 9 bases of the junction. The time point label for this specimen denotes: persistent/refractory GD, antithyroid drugs over 5 years with positive TRAb. For both TCR sequencing and RNA sequencing, RNA was extracted from PBMCs in TRIzol. The diagnosis of Graves' disease followed American Thyroid Association guidelines. Recruitment of patients was carried out at an endocrinology department in Xi'an, China. Each patient gave approximately 10 milliliters of peripheral blood, collected in an EDTA anticoagulant tube. Ficoll Paque Plus density gradient separation was used to isolate PBMCs, and no further T cell sorting was performed. RNA quality was checked with an Agilent 2100 Bioanalyzer and agarose gel, and concentration with a NanoDrop 2000.

The source was peripheral blood mononuclear cells (PBMCs), collected when the disease was refractory, from a patient treated with antithyroid drugs. Recombination joined TRBV19 with TRBJ2-7, and 8 junction bases match TRBD1. The sequence was collected from a female donor with Graves disease. The base sequence is TGTGCCAGTAGTATTGCATCCGGGACAGGCACCTACGAGCAGTACTTC. It translates as CASSIASGTGTYEQYF.